This TCR beta chain was obtained from a study of CD8+ T cells in alopecia areata. Study-wide results and limits: Treatment with tofacitinib significantly lowered scalp clonality and reduced expanded CD8+ clones among the top 100.

Indicated treatment: oral pan-JAK inhibitor, 5-10 mg twice daily. Collected material from alopecia areata patients comprised lesional scalp punch biopsies and peripheral blood. Trimming removed 5 bases from V and 9 bases from J; junction bases left unmatched: 21. The V gene's germline CDR1 is LGHNA and CDR2 YSLEER. The CDR3 spans 18 residues. In each case, RNA was isolated and then reverse transcribed into cDNA as the sequencing template. TCRdb's copy holds only in-frame clones and misses some; the assay was immunoSEQ multiplex PCR. The sample lists over 150,000 clones, 58% occurring once. Only a few counts were recorded for this clone. Its antigen is as yet unknown.

Sequenced here: CD4+ T cells sorted from blood, sampled at week 24, from a patient treated with tofacitinib. This sequence originates from a human donor with alopecia areata. The gene calls are TRBV4-3 and TRBJ2-3; 9 nucleotides align to TRBD2. The CDR3 sequence is CASSKNWEGGSGGHTQYF. DNA for the CDR3: TGCGCCAGCAGCAAGAACTGGGAAGGAGGTAGCGGGGGTCACACGCAGTATTTT.